This entry is about one TCR beta chain. V shed 2 bases and J shed 1 base, with 5 bases lying between them. The germline V gene encodes CDR1 SGHDN and CDR2 FVKESK. This CDR3 comprises 13 residues. As for time point: healthy volunteer bleed at 2 weeks. Unfractionated whole blood was the source from which total RNA was extracted. TCRdb ran MiXCR on the RACE reads and lists one entry per CDR3 protein. Of roughly 120,000 distinct CDR3 sequences detected, around 8.3% appear once; the ten largest clones hold around 1.9%. The data derive from a study of human T cells and chemical hapten exposure. This chain links TRBV14 with TRBJ1-2; no clear D gene. This receptor was taken from a male donor in good health. Some clones in this sample may be carry-over from other donors' samples. The sequenced sample was whole blood. Written as DNA, the CDR3 is TGTGCCAGCAGCCAAAGAGTTAACTATGGCTACACCTTC. Translating gives CASSQRVNYGYTF. Full variable domain (rest looked up from reference TRBV14 and TRBJ1-2): EAGVTQFPSHSVIEKGQTVTLRCDPISGHDNLYWYRRVMGKEIKFLLHFVKESKQDESGMPNNRFLAERTGGTYSTLKVQPAELEDSGVYFCASSQRVNYGYTFGSGTRLTVV.